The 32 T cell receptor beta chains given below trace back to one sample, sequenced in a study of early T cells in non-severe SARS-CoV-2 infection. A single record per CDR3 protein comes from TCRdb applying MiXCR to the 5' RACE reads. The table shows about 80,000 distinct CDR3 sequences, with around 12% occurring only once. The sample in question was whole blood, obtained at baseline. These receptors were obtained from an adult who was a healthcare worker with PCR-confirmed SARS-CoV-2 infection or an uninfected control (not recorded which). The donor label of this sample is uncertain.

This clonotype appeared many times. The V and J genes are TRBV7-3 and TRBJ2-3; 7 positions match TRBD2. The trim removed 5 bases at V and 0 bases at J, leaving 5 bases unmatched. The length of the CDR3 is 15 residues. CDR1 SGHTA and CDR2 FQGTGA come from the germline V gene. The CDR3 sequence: CASSLGRTSTDTQYF. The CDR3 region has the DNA TGTGCCAGCAGCCTCGGGAGGACGAGCACAGATACGCAGTATTTT.

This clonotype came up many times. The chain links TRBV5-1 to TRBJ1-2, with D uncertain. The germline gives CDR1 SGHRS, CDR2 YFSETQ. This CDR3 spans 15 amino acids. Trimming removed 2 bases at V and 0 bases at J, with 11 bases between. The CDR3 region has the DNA TGCGCCAGCAGCTTCATGGGCGAGGCTAACTATGGCTACACCTTC. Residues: CASSFMGEANYGYTF.

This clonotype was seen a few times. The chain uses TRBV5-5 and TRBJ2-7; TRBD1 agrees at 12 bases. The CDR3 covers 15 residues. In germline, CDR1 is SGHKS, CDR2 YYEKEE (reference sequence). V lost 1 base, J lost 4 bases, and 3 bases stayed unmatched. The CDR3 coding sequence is TGTGCCAGCAGCTTGTCGGGACAGGGGGCATACGAGCAGTACTTC. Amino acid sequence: CASSLSGQGAYEQYF.

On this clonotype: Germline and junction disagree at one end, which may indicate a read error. The CDR3 region is CTSSPQGGNEQFF. In DNA form, the CDR3 reads TGTACCAGCAGCCCACAGGGGGGTAATGAGCAGTTCTTC. The V gene is TRBV6-5, the J gene TRBJ2-1, with 8 bases matching TRBD1. CDR1 MNHEY and CDR2 SVGAGI come from the germline V gene. The CDR3 consists of 13 residues.

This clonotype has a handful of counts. CDR3 nucleotides: TGTGCCAGCAGTTTAGGGACAGGGAGTTGGGATGAGCAGTTCTTC. Translating gives CASSLGTGSWDEQFF. The chain has TRBV12-3 or TRBV12-4 and TRBJ2-1, with 8 nucleotides matching TRBD1. Trimming cost V 1 base and J 8 bases; bases outside gene matches: 7. The CDR3 consists of 15 residues.

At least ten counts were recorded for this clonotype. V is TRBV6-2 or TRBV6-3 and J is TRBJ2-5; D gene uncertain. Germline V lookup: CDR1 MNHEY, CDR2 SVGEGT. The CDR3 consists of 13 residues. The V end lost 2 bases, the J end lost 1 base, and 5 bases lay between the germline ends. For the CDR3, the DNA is TGTGCCAGCAGTTACGTTGGCCAAGAGACCCAGTACTTC. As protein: CASSYVGQETQYF.

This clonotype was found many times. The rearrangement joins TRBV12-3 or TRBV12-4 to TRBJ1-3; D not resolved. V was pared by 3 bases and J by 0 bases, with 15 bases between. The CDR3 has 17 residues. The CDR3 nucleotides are TGTGCCAGCAGTTTGGGGTCGCTACCGAGCTCTGGAAACACCATATATTTT. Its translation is CASSLGSLPSSGNTIYF.

The CDR3, as DNA: TGCGCCAGCAGCCAGAGGATTGGGACTACCCGAGGCACCGGGGAGCTGTTTTTT. Translated: CASSQRIGTTRGTGELFF. V and J are TRBV4-3 and TRBJ2-2; 7 bases agree with TRBD2. The germline V gene has CDR1 LGHNA and CDR2 YSLEER. Losses at the gene ends were 3 bases for V and 4 bases for J; bases not matched to a gene: 14. The CDR3 extends over 18 amino acids.

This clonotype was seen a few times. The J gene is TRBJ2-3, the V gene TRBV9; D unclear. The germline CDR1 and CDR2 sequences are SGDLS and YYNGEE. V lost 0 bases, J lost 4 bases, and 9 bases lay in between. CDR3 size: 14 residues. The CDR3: CASSVEPQADTQYF. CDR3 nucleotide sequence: TGTGCCAGCAGCGTAGAACCCCAGGCAGATACGCAGTATTTT. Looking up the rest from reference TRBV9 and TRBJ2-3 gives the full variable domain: DSGVTQTPKHLITATGQRVTLRCSPRSGDLSVYWYQQSLDQGLQFLIQYYNGEERAKGNILERFSAQQFPDLHSELNLSSLELGDSALYFCASSVEPQADTQYFGPGTRLTVL.

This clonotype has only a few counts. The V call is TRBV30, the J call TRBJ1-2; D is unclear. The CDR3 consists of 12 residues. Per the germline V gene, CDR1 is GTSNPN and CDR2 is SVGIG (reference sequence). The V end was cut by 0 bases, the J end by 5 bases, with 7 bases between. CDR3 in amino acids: CAWSVGRYGYTF. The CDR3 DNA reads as TGTGCCTGGAGTGTTGGACGGTATGGCTACACCTTC.

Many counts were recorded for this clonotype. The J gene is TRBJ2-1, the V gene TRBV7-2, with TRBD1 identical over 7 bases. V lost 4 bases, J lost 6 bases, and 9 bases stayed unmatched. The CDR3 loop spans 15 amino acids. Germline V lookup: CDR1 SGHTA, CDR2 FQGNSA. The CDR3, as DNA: TGTGCCAGCAGCTCCCAGGGGGTCTCCATCAATGAGCAGTTCTTC. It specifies CASSSQGVSINEQFF.

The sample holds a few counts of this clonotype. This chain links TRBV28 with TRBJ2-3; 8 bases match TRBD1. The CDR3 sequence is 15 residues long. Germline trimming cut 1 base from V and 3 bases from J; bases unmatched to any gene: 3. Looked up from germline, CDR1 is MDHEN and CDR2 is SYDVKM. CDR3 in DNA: TGTGCCAGCAGTTTATCTAACAGGGGGACAGATACGCAGTATTTT. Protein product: CASSLSNRGTDTQYF.

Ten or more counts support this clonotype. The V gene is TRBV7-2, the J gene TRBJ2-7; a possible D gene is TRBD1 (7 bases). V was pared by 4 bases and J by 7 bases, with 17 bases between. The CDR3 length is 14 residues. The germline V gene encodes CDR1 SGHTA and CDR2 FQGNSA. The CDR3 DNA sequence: TGTGCCAGCAGCTCCTACTCAGGGGGGAGGGAGCAGTACTTC. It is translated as CASSSYSGGREQYF.

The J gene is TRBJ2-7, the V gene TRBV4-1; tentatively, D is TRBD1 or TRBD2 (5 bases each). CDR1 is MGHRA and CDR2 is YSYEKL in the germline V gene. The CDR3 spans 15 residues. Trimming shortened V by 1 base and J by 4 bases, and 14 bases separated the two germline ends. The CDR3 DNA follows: TGCGCCAGCAGCCAAGGAGCCCAGGGAGTGTACGAGCAGTACTTC. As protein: CASSQGAQGVYEQYF.

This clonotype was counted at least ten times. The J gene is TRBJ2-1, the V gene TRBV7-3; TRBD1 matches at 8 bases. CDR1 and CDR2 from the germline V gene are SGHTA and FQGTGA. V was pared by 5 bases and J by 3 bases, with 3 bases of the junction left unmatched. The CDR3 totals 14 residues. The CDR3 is CASSPTGDYNEQFF. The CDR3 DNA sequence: TGTGCCAGCAGCCCGACAGGGGACTACAATGAGCAGTTCTTC. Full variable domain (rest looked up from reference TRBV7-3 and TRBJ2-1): GAGVSQTPSNKVTEKGKYVELRCDPISGHTALYWYRQSLGQGPEFLIYFQGTGAADDSGLPNDRFFAVRPEGSVSTLKIQRTERGDSAVYLCASSPTGDYNEQFFGPGTRLTVL.

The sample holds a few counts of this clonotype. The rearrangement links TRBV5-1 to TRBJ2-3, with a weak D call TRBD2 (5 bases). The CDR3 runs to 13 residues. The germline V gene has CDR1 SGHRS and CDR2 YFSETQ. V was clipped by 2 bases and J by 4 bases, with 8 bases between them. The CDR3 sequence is CASSLLVSDTQYF. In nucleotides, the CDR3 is TGCGCCAGCAGCTTACTAGTTTCAGATACGCAGTATTTT. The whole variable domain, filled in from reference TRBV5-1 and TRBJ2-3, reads KAGVTQTPRYLIKTRGQQVTLSCSPISGHRSVSWYQQTPGQGLQFLFEYFSETQRNKGNFPGRFSGRQFSNSRSEMNVSTLELGDSALYLCASSLLVSDTQYFGPGTRLTVL.

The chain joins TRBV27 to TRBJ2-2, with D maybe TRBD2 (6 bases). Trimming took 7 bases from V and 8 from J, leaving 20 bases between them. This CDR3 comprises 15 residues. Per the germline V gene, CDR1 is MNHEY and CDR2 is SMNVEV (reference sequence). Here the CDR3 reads CASTPSRGTQGELFF. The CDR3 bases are TGTGCCAGCACCCCAAGCCGGGGGACCCAGGGGGAGCTGTTTTTT.

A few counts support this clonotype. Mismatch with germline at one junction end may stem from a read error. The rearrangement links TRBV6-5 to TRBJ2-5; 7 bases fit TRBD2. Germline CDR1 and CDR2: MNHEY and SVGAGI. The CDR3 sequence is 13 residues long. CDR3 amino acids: CASSYSRASGESF. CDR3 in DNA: TGTGCCAGCAGTTACTCGAGGGCTAGCGGAGAATCCTTC.

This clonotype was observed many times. This chain's CDR3 is CSVRLLTYEQYF. The CDR3, as DNA: TGCAGCGTCCGACTATTGACCTACGAGCAGTACTTC. The J gene is TRBJ2-7, the V gene TRBV29-1, with a weak D call TRBD2 (5 bases). This CDR3 is 12 amino acids long. Germline CDR1 is SQVTM and CDR2 is ANQGSEA. Trimming shortened V by 6 bases and J by 2 bases, and 11 bases separated the two germline ends.

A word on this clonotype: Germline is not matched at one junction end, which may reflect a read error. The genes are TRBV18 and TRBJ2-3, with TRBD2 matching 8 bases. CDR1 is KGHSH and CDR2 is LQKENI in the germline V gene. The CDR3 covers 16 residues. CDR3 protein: CTSSPNLAGYTDTQYF. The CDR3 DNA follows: TGTACCAGCTCACCGAATCTAGCGGGCTACACAGATACGCAGTATTTT.

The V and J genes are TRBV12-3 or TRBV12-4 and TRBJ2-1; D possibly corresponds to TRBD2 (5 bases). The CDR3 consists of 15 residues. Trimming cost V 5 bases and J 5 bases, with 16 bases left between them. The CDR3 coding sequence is TGTGCCAGCAGTCCCTACGGGGATAGTAACAATGAGCAGTTCTTC. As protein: CASSPYGDSNNEQFF.

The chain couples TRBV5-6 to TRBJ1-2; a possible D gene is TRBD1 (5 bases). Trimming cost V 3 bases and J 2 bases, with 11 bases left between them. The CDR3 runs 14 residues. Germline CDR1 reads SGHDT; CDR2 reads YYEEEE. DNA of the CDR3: TGTGCCAGCAGCTCGGGACCGTCGAACTATGGCTACACCTTC. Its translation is CASSSGPSNYGYTF.

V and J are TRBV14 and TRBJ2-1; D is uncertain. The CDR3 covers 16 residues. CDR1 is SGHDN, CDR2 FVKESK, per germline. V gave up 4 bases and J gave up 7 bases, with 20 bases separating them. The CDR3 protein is CASSRAQTTLGNEQFF. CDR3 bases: TGTGCCAGCAGCCGGGCGCAAACTACGTTAGGAAATGAGCAGTTCTTC.

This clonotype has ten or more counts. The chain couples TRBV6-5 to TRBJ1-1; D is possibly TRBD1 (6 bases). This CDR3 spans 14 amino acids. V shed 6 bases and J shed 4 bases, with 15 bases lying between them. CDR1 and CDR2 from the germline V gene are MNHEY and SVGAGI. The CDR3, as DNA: TGTGCCAGCAGCCCACAGGGATGGGTCACTGAAGCTTTCTTT. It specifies CASSPQGWVTEAFF.

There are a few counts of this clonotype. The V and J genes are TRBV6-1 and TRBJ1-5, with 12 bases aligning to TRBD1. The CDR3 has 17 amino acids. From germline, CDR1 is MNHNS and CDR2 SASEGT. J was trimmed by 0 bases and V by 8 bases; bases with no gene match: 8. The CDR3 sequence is CASGGTGGPLSNQPQHF. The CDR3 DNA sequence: TGTGCCAGCGGCGGGACAGGGGGCCCCCTTAGCAATCAGCCCCAGCATTTT.

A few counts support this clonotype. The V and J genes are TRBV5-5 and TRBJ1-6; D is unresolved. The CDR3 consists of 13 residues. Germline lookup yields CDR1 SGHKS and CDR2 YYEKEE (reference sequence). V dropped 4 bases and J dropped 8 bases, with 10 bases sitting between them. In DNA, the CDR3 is TGTGCCAGCAGCGGGAGGATGGATTCACCCCTCCACTTT. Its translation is CASSGRMDSPLHF.

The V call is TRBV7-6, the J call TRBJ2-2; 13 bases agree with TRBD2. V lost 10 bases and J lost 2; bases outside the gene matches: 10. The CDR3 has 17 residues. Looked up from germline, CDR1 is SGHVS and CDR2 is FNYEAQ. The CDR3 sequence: CAILQGGLAGNTGELFF. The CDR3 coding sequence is TGTGCCATTCTGCAGGGGGGACTAGCGGGAAACACCGGGGAGCTGTTTTTT.

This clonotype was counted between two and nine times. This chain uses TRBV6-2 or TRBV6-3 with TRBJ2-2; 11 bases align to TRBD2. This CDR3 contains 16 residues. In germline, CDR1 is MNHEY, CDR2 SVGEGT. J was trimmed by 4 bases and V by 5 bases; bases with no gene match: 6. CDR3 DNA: TGTGCCAGCAGTCTCTATAGCGGGGGGGCCACCGGGGAGCTGTTTTTT. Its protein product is CASSLYSGGATGELFF.

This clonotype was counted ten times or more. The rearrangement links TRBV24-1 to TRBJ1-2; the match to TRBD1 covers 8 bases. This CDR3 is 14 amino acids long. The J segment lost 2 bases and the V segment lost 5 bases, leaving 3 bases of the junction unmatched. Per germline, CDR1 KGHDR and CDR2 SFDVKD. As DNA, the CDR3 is TGTGCCACCAGTGGCAGGGGGCAGAACTATGGCTACACCTTC. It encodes CATSGRGQNYGYTF.

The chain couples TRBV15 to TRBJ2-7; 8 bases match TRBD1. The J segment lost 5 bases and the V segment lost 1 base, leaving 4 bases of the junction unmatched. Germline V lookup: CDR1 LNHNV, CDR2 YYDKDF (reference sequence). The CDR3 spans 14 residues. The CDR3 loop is CATSRAQGANEQYF. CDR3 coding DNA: TGTGCCACCAGCAGAGCTCAGGGGGCTAACGAGCAGTACTTC. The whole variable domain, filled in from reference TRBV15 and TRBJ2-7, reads DAMVIQNPRYQVTQFGKPVTLSCSQTLNHNVMYWYQQKSSQAPKLLFHYYDKDFNNEADTPDNFQSRRPNTSFCFLDIRSPGLGDTAMYLCATSRAQGANEQYFGPGTRLTVT.

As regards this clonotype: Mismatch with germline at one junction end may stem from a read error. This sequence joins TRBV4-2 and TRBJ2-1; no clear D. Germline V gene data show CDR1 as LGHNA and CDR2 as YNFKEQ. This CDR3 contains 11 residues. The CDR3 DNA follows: TGTACCAGCAGCCACCGAAGTGAGCAGTTCTTC. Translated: CTSSHRSEQFF.

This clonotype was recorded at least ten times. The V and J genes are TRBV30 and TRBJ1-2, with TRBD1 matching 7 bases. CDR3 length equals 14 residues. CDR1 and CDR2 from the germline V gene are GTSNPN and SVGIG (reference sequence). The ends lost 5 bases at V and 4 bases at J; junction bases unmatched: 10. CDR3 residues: CAWGPDRRAYGYTF. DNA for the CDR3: TGTGCCTGGGGGCCGGACAGGCGGGCCTATGGCTACACCTTC.